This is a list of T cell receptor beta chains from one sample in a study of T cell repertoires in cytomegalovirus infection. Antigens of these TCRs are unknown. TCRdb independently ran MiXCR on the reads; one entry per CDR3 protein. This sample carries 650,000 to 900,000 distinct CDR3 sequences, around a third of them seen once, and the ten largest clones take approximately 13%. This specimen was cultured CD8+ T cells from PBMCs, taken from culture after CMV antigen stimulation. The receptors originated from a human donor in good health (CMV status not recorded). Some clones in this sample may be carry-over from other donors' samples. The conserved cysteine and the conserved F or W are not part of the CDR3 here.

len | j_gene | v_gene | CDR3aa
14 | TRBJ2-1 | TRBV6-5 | ASGTSGFSSYNEQF
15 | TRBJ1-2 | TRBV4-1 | ASSQEVRGQGNYGYT
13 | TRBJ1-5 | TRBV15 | ATGPDRGVGQPQH
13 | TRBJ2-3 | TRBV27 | ASSLGYGLTDTQY
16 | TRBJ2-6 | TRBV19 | ASSARTGRSSGANVLT
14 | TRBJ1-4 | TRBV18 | ASSRRNRETNEKLF
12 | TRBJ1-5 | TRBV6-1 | ASSPRQFWEPQH
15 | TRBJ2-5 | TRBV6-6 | ASSYLRKRTGEETQY
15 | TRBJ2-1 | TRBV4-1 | ASSQGGSGTGGNEQF
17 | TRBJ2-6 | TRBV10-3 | AISEYQSASRSGANVLT
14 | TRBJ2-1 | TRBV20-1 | SARALAGVSYNEQF
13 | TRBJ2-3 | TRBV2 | ASSAGRASTDTQY
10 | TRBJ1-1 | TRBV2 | AGGFHVAEAF
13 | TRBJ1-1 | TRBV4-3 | ASSQDRGGVPRAF
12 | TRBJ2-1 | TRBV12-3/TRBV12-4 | ASSFVGAGNEQF
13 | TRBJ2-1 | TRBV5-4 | ASSLRRGNYNEQF
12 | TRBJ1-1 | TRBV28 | ASTQVGGNTEAF
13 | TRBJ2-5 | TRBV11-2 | ASSSGTRRIETQY
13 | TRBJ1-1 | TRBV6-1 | ASSELGQGAPEAF
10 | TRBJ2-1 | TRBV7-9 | ASGGGHNEQF
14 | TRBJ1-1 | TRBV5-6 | ASSTYAGDLNTEAF
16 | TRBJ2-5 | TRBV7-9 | ASSGSGSGTGWQETQY
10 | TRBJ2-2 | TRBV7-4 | ASSQRVGELF
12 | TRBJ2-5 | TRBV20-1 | SARGAGSGETQY
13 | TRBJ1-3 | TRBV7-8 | ASSFLQGAGNTIY
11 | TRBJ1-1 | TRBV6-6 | ASIWDTGFEAF
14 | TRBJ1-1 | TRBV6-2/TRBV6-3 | ASSLGRGVMNTEAF
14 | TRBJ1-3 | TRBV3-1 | ANSQAMGPGGNTIY
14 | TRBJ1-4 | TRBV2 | ASSESRTGRPEKLF
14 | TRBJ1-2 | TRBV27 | ASSPLDATGRVGYT
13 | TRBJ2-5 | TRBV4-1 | ASSQHLNGQETQY
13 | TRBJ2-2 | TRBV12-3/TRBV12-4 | ASSVDRGLTGELF
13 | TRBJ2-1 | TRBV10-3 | AISESTFGGHEQF
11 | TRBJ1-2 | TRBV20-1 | SASIGLWYGYT
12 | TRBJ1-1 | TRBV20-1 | SAPGTGGLLKAF
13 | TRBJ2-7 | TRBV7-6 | ASSSGQGGFYEQY
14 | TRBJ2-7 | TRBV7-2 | ASSRPGQGVVYEQY
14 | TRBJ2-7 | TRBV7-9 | ASSPPLAGSSYEQY
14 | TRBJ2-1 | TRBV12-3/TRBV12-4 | ASSGRTGETYNEQF
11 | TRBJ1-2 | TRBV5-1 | ASSLASSYGYT
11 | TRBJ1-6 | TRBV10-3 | AIKDLGNSPLH
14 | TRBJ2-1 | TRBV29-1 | SVEGLAGVSYNEQF
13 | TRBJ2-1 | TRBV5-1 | ASSLIFPTLNEQF
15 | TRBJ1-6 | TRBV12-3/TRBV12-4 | ASSLGTGGLRGSPLH
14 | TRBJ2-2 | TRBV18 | ASPGQGPAFTGELF
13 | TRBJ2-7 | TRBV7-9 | ASSLDRGRDSEQY
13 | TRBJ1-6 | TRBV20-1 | SARRQGLGPLPLH
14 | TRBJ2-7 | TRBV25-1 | ASSEFDSVLSYEQY
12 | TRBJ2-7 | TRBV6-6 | ASSPGGLAGGQY
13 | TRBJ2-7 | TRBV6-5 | ASSYLPGQGYERY
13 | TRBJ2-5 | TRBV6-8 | ASSPSKGPWETQY
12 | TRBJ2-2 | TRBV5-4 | ASSLVQSPGELF
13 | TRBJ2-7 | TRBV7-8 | ASSQTGAHSYEQY
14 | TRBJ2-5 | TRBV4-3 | ASSQGTSGFQETQY
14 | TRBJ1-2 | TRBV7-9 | ASSFEGASANYGYT
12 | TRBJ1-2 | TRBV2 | ATVGTEIFYGYT